Below, 15 T cell receptor beta chains from the same sample are listed, as sequenced in a study of T cell responses to AZD1222 COVID-19 vaccine. The table came from immunoSEQ multiplex PCR; TCRdb's copy has only in-frame clones and leaves some out. The data show approximately 110,000 clones, under 95% seen once. This specimen consisted of peripheral blood, obtained on day 0 of AZD1222 vaccination. These receptors were taken from an adult in good health.

V usage is TRBV19 and J usage is TRBJ1-1, with TRBD1 identical over 9 bases. V was pared by 4 bases and J by 3 bases, with 6 bases of the junction left unmatched. The length of the CDR3 is 15 residues. The germline V gene has CDR1 LNHDA and CDR2 SQIVND (reference sequence). Written as DNA, the CDR3 is TGTGCCAGTAGTAGCCACAGGGGGCGAGACACTGAAGCTTTCTTT. Translating gives CASSSHRGRDTEAFF. Using reference TRBV19 and TRBJ1-1 for the parts outside the CDR3, the full variable domain is DGGITQSPKYLFRKEGQNVTLSCEQNLNHDAMYWYRQDPGQGLRLIYYSQIVNDFQKGDIAEGYSVSREKKESFPLTVTSAQKNPTAFYLCASSSHRGRDTEAFFGQGTRLTVV.

The chain recombines TRBV27 with TRBJ1-5; D gene ambiguous. Germline V CDR1 and CDR2: MNHEY, SMNVEV (reference sequence). This CDR3 is built from 15 residues. V was clipped by 4 bases and J by 9 bases, with 19 bases between them. The CDR3: CASSSTGDPIRPQHF. CDR3 bases: TGTGCCAGCAGTTCCACCGGAGACCCAATCAGGCCCCAGCATTTT.

This chain joins TRBV27 and TRBJ2-7; 7 positions agree with TRBD1. Looked up from germline, CDR1 is MNHEY and CDR2 is SMNVEV (reference sequence). Germline trimming cut 2 bases from V and 6 bases from J; bases unmatched to any gene: 7. There are 14 residues in the CDR3. CDR3 loop: CASSLTGVHREQYF. The CDR3 region has the DNA TGTGCCAGCAGTTTAACAGGGGTACATCGCGAGCAGTACTTC.

This chain uses TRBV3-1 (or the pseudogene TRBV3-2) with TRBJ2-3; perhaps TRBD2 as D (6 bases). Germline-derived CDR1 and CDR2 are LGHDT and YNNKEL (reference sequence). V was cut by 4 bases and J by 11 bases, with 10 bases left in between. The CDR3 contains 11 residues. The CDR3: CASSREDGQYF. CDR3 nucleotides: TGTGCCAGCAGCCGGGAGGACGGGCAGTATTTT.

The chain couples TRBV6-4 to TRBJ1-2, with a tentative D call TRBD1 (6 bases). Germline V CDR1 and CDR2: MRHNA, SNTAGT. V was shortened by 5 bases and J by 8 bases, with 15 bases between the two germline ends. The CDR3 is 13 amino acids. The CDR3 is CASSTTGGLGYTF. The CDR3 coding sequence is TGTGCCAGCAGTACAACCGGGGGGCTCGGCTACACCTTC.

The chain carries TRBV7-3 and TRBJ1-2; 10 bases align to TRBD1. CDR1 is SGHTA and CDR2 is FQGTGA in the germline V gene. V trimming: 5 bases; J trimming: 2 bases; junction bases outside the gene matches: 5. The length of the CDR3 is 15 residues. CDR3 DNA: TGTGCCAGCAGCACGGGACAGGGGTCCAACTATGGCTACACCTTC. Translated, it gives CASSTGQGSNYGYTF.

V gene TRBV25-1 combines with J gene TRBJ1-2; 8 bases align to TRBD1. The CDR3 length is 15 residues. J gave up 0 bases and V 1 base, and 1 base lay outside the gene matches. The V gene's germline CDR1 is MGHDK and CDR2 SYGVNS. CDR3 in amino acids: CASSEWTGTNYGYTF. The CDR3 DNA reads TGTGCCAGCAGTGAATGGACAGGGACTAACTATGGCTACACCTTC.

The gene calls are TRBV29-1 and TRBJ1-4, with 8 bases matching TRBD1. There are 13 residues in the CDR3. Germline lookup yields CDR1 SQVTM and CDR2 ANQGSEA. The trim removed 7 bases at V and 8 bases at J, leaving 9 bases unmatched. The CDR3 DNA is TGCAGCGCTTACGGGACAGGTGAAGAAAAACTGTTTTTT. This gives the protein CSAYGTGEEKLFF. Supplemented by reference TRBV29-1 and TRBJ1-4, the full variable domain reads SAVISQKPSRDICQRGTSLTIQCQVDSQVTMMFWYRQQPGQSLTLIATANQGSEATYESGFVIDKFPISRPNLTFSTLTVSNMSPEDSSIYLCSAYGTGEEKLFFGSGTQLSVL.

The genes are TRBV3-1 (or the pseudogene TRBV3-2) and TRBJ2-1; 9 bases map to TRBD1. V lost 4 bases, J lost 3 bases, and 1 base stayed unmatched. CDR1 is LGHDT and CDR2 is YNNKEL in the germline V gene (reference sequence). There are 14 residues in the CDR3. CDR3 amino acids: CASSPDRGYNEQFF. The CDR3 bases are TGTGCCAGCAGCCCGGACAGGGGCTACAATGAGCAGTTCTTC.

This sequence joins TRBV18 and TRBJ2-7, with 8 positions matching TRBD1. The CDR3 loop spans 15 amino acids. Germline values: CDR1 KGHSH, CDR2 LQKENI. V trimming: 3 bases; J trimming: 1 base; junction bases outside the gene matches: 5. CDR3 loop: CASSPFRGQSYEQYF. The CDR3 DNA reads as TGTGCCAGCTCACCCTTCAGGGGGCAGTCCTACGAGCAGTACTTC.

The genes are TRBV27 and TRBJ1-5, with 8 bases lining up with TRBD1. The germline CDR1 and CDR2 sequences are MNHEY and SMNVEV (reference sequence). Losses at the gene ends were 5 bases for V and 4 bases for J; bases not matched to a gene: 4. This CDR3 is built from 14 residues. CDR3 protein: CASSRQGLNQPQHF. As DNA, the CDR3 is TGTGCCAGCAGTAGACAGGGGTTGAATCAGCCCCAGCATTTT.

The rearrangement joins TRBV7-9 to TRBJ1-5; D is ambiguous. Trimming pared 1 base from V and 7 bases from J, leaving 8 bases between. The CDR3 totals 13 residues. Germline lookup yields CDR1 SEHNR and CDR2 FQNEAQ (reference sequence). The CDR3 DNA is TGTGCCAGCAGCTTAGTAATGGGGCAGCCCCAGCATTTT. Encoded protein: CASSLVMGQPQHF.

This clone appeared a single time. The rearrangement joins TRBV19 to TRBJ2-6; D possibly corresponds to TRBD1 (5 bases). V gave up 5 bases and J gave up 4 bases, with 12 bases separating them. From germline, CDR1 is LNHDA and CDR2 SQIVND (reference sequence). The CDR3 has 15 residues. The CDR3 DNA reads as TGTGCCAGTAGTCTGCAGGGCGCCGGGGCCAACGTCCTGACTTTC. Its translation is CASSLQGAGANVLTF.

The table lists this clone with a count of one. The gene calls are TRBV30 and TRBJ2-5, with 7 bases aligning to TRBD1. This CDR3 is 16 amino acids long. With 2 bases clipped from V and 0 bases from J, the junction kept 9 bases outside the gene matches. Germline V gene sequence: CDR1 GTSNPN, CDR2 SVGIG (reference sequence). For the CDR3, the DNA is TGTGCCTGGAGTCAGGGACAGCCAATCTACCAAGAGACCCAGTACTTC. Protein: CAWSQGQPIYQETQYF.

V usage is TRBV2 and J usage is TRBJ2-3, with a tentative D call TRBD2 (5 bases). CDR1 and CDR2 from the germline V gene are SNHLY and FYNNEI. CDR3 length: 14 residues. V was clipped by 8 bases and J by 1 base, with 13 bases between them. The CDR3 region has the DNA TGTGCCAGCGTAGTTTTGCGGGGCACAGATACGCAGTATTTT. Translation: CASVVLRGTDTQYF.